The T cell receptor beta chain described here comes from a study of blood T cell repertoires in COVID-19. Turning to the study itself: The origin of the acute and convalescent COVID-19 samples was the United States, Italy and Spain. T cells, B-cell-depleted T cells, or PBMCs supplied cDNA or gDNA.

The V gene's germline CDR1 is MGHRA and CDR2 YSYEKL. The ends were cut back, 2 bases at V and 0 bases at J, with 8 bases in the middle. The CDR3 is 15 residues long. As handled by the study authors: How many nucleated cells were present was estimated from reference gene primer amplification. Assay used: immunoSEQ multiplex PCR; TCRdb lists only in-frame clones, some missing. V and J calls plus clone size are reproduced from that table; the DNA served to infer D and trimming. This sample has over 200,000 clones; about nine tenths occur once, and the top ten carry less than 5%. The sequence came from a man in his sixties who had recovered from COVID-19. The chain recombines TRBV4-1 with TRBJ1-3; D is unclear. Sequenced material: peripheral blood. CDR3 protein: CASSQMGLSGNTIYF. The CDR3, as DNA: TGCGCCAGCAGCCAAATGGGCCTCTCTGGAAACACCATATATTTT.